This T cell receptor beta chain is from a study of siplizumab effects on memory and regulatory T cells. A remark on this clone: Its antigen is as yet unknown.

The V segment lost 8 bases and the J segment 9 bases; nucleotides outside the gene matches: 10. The CDR3 extends over 13 amino acids. CDR1 and CDR2 (germline): LNHDA, SQIVND (reference sequence). General study results and limits: Mappable alloreactive CD4+ clones came from Treg cells about 65% of the time on average with siplizumab, against about 25% in controls.

Here immunoSEQ multiplex PCR was the method, and the copy in TCRdb shows in-frame clones only, minus some. The table has 100,000 or so clones, 91% seen once. The origin of this receptor is a human donor in good health. Some clones in this sample may be carry-over from other donors' samples. V is TRBV19 and J is TRBJ1-5, with TRBD1 matching over 7 bases. The sample taken for sequencing was CD4+ T cells sorted from blood. CDR3 in DNA: TGTGCCAGTGGAGGGACAGCGCAGGGGCCCCAGCATTTT. Its translation is CASGGTAQGPQHF.